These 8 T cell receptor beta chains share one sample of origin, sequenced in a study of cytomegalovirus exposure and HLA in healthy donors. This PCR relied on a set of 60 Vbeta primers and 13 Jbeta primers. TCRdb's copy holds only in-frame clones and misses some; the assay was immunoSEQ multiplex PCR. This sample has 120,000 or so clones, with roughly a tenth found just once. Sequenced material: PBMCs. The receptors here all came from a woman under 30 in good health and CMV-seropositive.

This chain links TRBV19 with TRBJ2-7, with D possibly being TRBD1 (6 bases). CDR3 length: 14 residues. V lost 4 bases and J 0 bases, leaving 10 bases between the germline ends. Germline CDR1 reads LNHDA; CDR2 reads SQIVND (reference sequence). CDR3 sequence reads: CASSTDRFSYEQYF. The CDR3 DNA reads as TGTGCCAGTAGTACCGACAGGTTCTCCTACGAGCAGTACTTC. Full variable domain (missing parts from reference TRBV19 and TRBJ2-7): DGGITQSPKYLFRKEGQNVTLSCEQNLNHDAMYWYRQDPGQGLRLIYYSQIVNDFQKGDIAEGYSVSREKKESFPLTVTSAQKNPTAFYLCASSTDRFSYEQYFGPGTRLTVT.

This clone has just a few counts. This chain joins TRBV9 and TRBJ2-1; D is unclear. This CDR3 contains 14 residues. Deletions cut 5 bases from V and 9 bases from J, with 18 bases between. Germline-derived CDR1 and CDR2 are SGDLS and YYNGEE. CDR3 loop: CASSDPGSKVEQFF. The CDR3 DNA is TGTGCCAGCAGTGACCCTGGTAGCAAGGTTGAGCAGTTCTTC.

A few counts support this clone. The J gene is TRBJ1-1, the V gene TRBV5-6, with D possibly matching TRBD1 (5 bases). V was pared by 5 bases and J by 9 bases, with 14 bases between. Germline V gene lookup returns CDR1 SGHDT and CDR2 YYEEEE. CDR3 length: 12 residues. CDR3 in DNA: TGTGCCAGCAGAAATGGTGGGGCCAAAGCTTTCTTT. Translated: CASRNGGAKAFF.

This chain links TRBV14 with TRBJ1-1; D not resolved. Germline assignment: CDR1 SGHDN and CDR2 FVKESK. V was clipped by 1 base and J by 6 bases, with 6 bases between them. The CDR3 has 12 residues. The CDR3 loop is CASSQVFAEAFF. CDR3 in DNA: TGTGCCAGCAGCCAAGTATTCGCTGAAGCTTTCTTT. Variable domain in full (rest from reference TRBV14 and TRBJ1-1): EAGVTQFPSHSVIEKGQTVTLRCDPISGHDNLYWYRRVMGKEIKFLLHFVKESKQDESGMPNNRFLAERTGGTYSTLKVQPAELEDSGVYFCASSQVFAEAFFGQGTRLTVV.

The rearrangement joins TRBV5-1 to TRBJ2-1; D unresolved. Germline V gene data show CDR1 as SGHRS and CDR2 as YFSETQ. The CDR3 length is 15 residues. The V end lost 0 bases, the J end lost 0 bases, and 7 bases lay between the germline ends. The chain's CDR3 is CASSLAPSSYNEQFF. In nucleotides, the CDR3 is TGCGCCAGCAGCTTGGCCCCGAGCTCCTACAATGAGCAGTTCTTC.

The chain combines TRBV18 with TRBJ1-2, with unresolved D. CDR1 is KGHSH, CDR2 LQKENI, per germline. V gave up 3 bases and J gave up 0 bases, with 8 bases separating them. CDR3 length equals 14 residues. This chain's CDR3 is CASSPAYTNYGYTF. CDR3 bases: TGTGCCAGCTCACCCGCATACACTAACTATGGCTACACCTTC.

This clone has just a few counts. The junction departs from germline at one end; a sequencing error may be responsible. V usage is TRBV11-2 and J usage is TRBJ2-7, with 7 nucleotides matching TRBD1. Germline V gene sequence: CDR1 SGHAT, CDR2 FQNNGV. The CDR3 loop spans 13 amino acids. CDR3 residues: CASSLAGTESRDF. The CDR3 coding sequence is TGTGCCAGCAGCTTAGCCGGGACAGAGTCCAGGGACTTC.

The CDR3 sequence: CASSQAGGQPGANVLTF. CDR3 DNA sequence: TGCGCCAGCAGCCAAGCGGGGGGACAACCTGGGGCCAACGTCCTGACTTTC. The V and J genes are TRBV4-1 and TRBJ2-6, with D tentatively TRBD2 (7 bases). V was cut by 1 base and J by 2 bases, with 12 bases left in between. This CDR3 comprises 17 residues. Germline V gene sequence: CDR1 MGHRA, CDR2 YSYEKL.